The source of this TCR beta chain is a study of T cells in Graves' hyperthyroidism and ophthalmopathy. On the study more broadly: Specimen type is peripheral blood, collected at initial diagnosis prior to any treatment.

Based on clinical symptoms, serum thyroxine and TRAb, thyroid ultrasound and orbital computed tomography, diagnoses were reached. The CDR3 is 13 residues long. Trimming pared 3 bases from V and 6 bases from J, leaving 11 bases between. The germline gives CDR1 LNHDA, CDR2 SQIVND (reference sequence). The table lists this clonotype with many counts. There were TCR beta CDR3 regions amplified from RNA transcripts. Initially, a first-round RT-PCR of the TCR CDR3 employed the HTBI primer set. A single record per CDR3 protein comes from TCRdb applying MiXCR to the multiplex PCR reads. Found here are around 690,000 distinct CDR3 sequences, around 16% of them singletons; the top ten hold 15% to 19%.

This receptor was taken from a man between 45 and 60 years old with Graves' hyperthyroidism. The chain uses TRBV19 and TRBJ1-1; a weak D match, TRBD1 (6 bases). The sample taken for sequencing was blood. The CDR3 region has the DNA TGTGCCAGTAGTATTATGGGGGCTTCTGAAGCTTTCTTT. It is translated as CASSIMGASEAFF.